This T cell receptor (beta chain) was obtained from a study of CD8 T cells in ankylosing spondylitis. In this sample, this clonotype turned up many times. TCRdb processed the 5' RACE reads anew with MiXCR; each CDR3 protein has one entry. Of 45,000 to 65,000 distinct CDR3 sequences in the sample, approximately 7% were seen once. The CDR3 sequence is 16 residues long. The junction had 11 bases not matched to a gene; V was cut back by 4 bases and J by 4 bases. From germline, CDR1 is SGHRS and CDR2 YFSETQ. The source is a female donor with ankylosing spondylitis or in good health (not recorded which). The gene calls are TRBV5-1 and TRBJ2-3; 8 bases line up with TRBD2. The sequenced sample was blood, either unsorted or a sorted T cell fraction (not recorded which). Here the CDR3 reads CASSPAVAGSADTQYF. CDR3 in DNA: TGCGCCAGCAGCCCGGCGGTAGCGGGGTCGGCAGATACGCAGTATTTT.